These 27 T cell receptor beta chains were sequenced from one sample in a study of blood T cell repertoires in COVID-19 (dated by TCRdb to the early 2020s). The library was generated by the immunoSEQ multiplex PCR assay. In its TCRdb copy, this immuneACCESS table keeps in-frame sequences only and misses some clones. Where compared with another copy, unresolved V genes explain less than half of these, and the others have no known cause. This sample lists some 330,000 clones; roughly four fifths were detected once. The top ten hold over 4.5% of the sample. The specimen sequenced was PBMCs or T cells enriched from blood (not recorded which). The receptor set was obtained from a woman aged 50 to 60 who had recovered from COVID-19.

This clone was detected only once. V and J are TRBV7-9 and TRBJ1-4, with 7 bases aligning to TRBD1. Germline V gene lookup returns CDR1 SEHNR and CDR2 FQNEAQ (reference sequence). V gave up 5 bases and J gave up 2 bases; unmatched junction bases: 8. The CDR3 loop spans 16 amino acids. CDR3 sequence: CASSLTGALTNEKLFF. Written as DNA, the CDR3 is TGTGCCAGCAGCCTTACAGGGGCCCTCACTAATGAAAAACTGTTTTTT.

This clone was detected a few times. The rearrangement joins TRBV30 to TRBJ1-4, with D tentatively TRBD1 (6 bases). Germline CDR1 is GTSNPN and CDR2 is SVGIG (reference sequence). V lost 4 bases and J 5 bases, leaving 17 bases between the germline ends. CDR3 size: 15 residues. The CDR3 spells CAWTQKNRVNEKLFF. CDR3 nucleotides: TGTGCCTGGACGCAGAAGAACAGGGTGAATGAAAAACTGTTTTTT.

The chain carries TRBV7-9 and TRBJ1-3, with D possibly TRBD1 on 6 matching bases. V lost 5 bases, J lost 1 base, and 9 bases lay in between. The CDR3 sequence is 14 residues long. From germline, CDR1 is SEHNR and CDR2 FQNEAQ (reference sequence). Here the CDR3 reads CASSRGQSGNTIYF. Here the CDR3 DNA reads TGTGCCAGCAGCCGAGGACAGTCTGGAAACACCATATATTTT.

The count of this clone is one. The chain has TRBV5-1 and TRBJ2-7, with TRBD1 identical over 7 bases. Per the germline V gene, CDR1 is SGHRS and CDR2 is YFSETQ. The CDR3 length is 15 residues. Unmatched junction bases numbered 8, after V lost 0 bases and J lost 5 bases. CDR3 in DNA: TGCGCCAGCAGCTTGGTTCAGGGGGATCTTGACGAGCAGTACTTC. Translation: CASSLVQGDLDEQYF.

This sequence joins TRBV18 and TRBJ1-1; TRBD1 matches 11 bases. J was trimmed by 10 bases and V by 4 bases; bases with no gene match: 2. The CDR3 consists of 12 residues. CDR1 is KGHSH, CDR2 LQKENI, per germline. The CDR3 nucleotides read TGTGCCAGCTCACAGGACAGGGGGCGAGCTTTCTTT. This gives the protein CASSQDRGRAFF.

Only one count was recorded for this clone. The chain recombines TRBV5-1 with TRBJ1-4, with 7 positions matching TRBD1. Per the germline V gene, CDR1 is SGHRS and CDR2 is YFSETQ. The junction had 5 bases not matched to a gene; V was cut back by 5 bases and J by 7 bases. The CDR3 has 13 amino acids. The CDR3 DNA reads TGCGCCAGCAGGGCAGGGGGTGTTGAAAAACTGTTTTTT. Its translation: CASRAGGVEKLFF. Supplemented by reference TRBV5-1 and TRBJ1-4, the full variable domain reads KAGVTQTPRYLIKTRGQQVTLSCSPISGHRSVSWYQQTPGQGLQFLFEYFSETQRNKGNFPGRFSGRQFSNSRSEMNVSTLELGDSALYLCASRAGGVEKLFFGSGTQLSVL.

The J gene is TRBJ1-2, the V gene TRBV6-5; maybe TRBD1 (5 bases). Trimming took 6 bases from V and 9 from J, leaving 17 bases between them. Germline V gene lookup returns CDR1 MNHEY and CDR2 SVGAGI. This CDR3 contains 13 residues. CDR3 DNA sequence: TGTGCCAGCAGCTTGGGGGGGGTATTAAGCTACACCTTC. This encodes CASSLGGVLSYTF.

The V call is TRBV6-1, the J call TRBJ1-4, with no clear D. Germline values: CDR1 MNHNS, CDR2 SASEGT. V shed 3 bases and J shed 7 bases, with 12 bases lying between them. This CDR3 has 14 residues. This CDR3 is CASSDLRPGEKLFF. CDR3 nucleotides: TGTGCCAGCAGTGACCTGCGGCCCGGTGAAAAACTGTTTTTT.

This chain links TRBV4-3 with TRBJ2-4; D remains unclear. Germline-derived CDR1 and CDR2 are LGHNA and YSLEER. V was shortened by 4 bases and J by 7 bases, with 11 bases between the two germline ends. CDR3 length: 13 residues. The CDR3 bases are TGCGCCAGCAGCCCTGAACTTCGGAACATTCAGTACTTC. It encodes CASSPELRNIQYF.

V usage is TRBV5-1 and J usage is TRBJ1-6; 7 bases agree with TRBD1. CDR1 and CDR2 from the germline V gene are SGHRS and YFSETQ. V trimming: 4 bases; J trimming: 5 bases; junction bases outside the gene matches: 6. The CDR3 has 15 amino acids. Written as DNA, the CDR3 is TGCGCCAGCAGCCCGGCCGGGACAGATAATTCACCCCTCCACTTT. This encodes CASSPAGTDNSPLHF.

This clone was recorded once. The J gene is TRBJ1-2, the V gene TRBV9; 12 bases align to TRBD1. The CDR3 contains 17 residues. J lost 4 bases, V lost 2 bases, and 9 bases had no gene match. Germline CDR1 and CDR2: SGDLS and YYNGEE. The CDR3 sequence: CASSVEGQGAFGYGYTF. The CDR3 nucleotides are TGTGCCAGCAGCGTTGAGGGACAGGGGGCGTTCGGCTATGGCTACACCTTC.

The chain couples TRBV11-3 to TRBJ1-1; TRBD1 might be the D (5 bases). There are 14 residues in the CDR3. V gave up 5 bases and J gave up 4 bases, with 14 bases separating them. CDR1 and CDR2 (germline): SGHNT, YENEEA. The CDR3 DNA follows: TGTGCCAGCAGCCCCCGGTCGGGGGGCACTGAAGCTTTCTTT. Translated: CASSPRSGGTEAFF. The full variable domain, completed using reference TRBV11-3 and TRBJ1-1, is EAGVVQSPRYKIIEKKQPVAFWCNPISGHNTLYWYLQNLGQGPELLIRYENEEAVDDSQLPKDRFSAERLKGVDSTLKIQPAELGDSAVYLCASSPRSGGTEAFFGQGTRLTVV.

V is TRBV27 and J is TRBJ2-1; weak D call: TRBD2 (5 bases). The CDR3 loop spans 17 amino acids. Germline loops: CDR1 MNHEY, CDR2 SMNVEV (reference sequence). Trimming took off 5 bases at V and 9 bases at J, with 26 bases between the two ends. The DNA of the CDR3 is TGTGCCAGCAGTACTCAACTAGTCTCCCGCCGGTCTGGTGAGCAGTTCTTC. Protein sequence: CASSTQLVSRRSGEQFF.

The chain's CDR3 is CASSLSPPNYGYTF. The CDR3 region has the DNA TGTGCCAGCAGCTTATCCCCCCCGAACTATGGCTACACCTTC. This chain joins TRBV7-8 and TRBJ1-2, with D unclear. Trimming removed 2 bases from V and 2 bases from J, with 9 bases in between. The CDR3 sequence is 14 residues long. The germline CDR1 and CDR2 sequences are SGHVS and FQNEAQ.

The V call is TRBV28, the J call TRBJ1-1; perhaps TRBD1 as D (5 bases). Germline CDR1 and CDR2: MDHEN and SYDVKM. The CDR3 extends over 15 amino acids. Trimming took off 1 base at V and 3 bases at J, with 12 bases between the two ends. The CDR3 region is CASSLSAGSDTEAFF. CDR3 DNA sequence: TGTGCCAGCAGTTTATCGGCAGGGTCCGACACTGAAGCTTTCTTT.

The chain couples TRBV5-1 to TRBJ1-2, with a weak D call TRBD1 (5 bases). Germline CDR1 SGHRS, CDR2 YFSETQ. The length of the CDR3 is 15 residues. V was cut by 4 bases and J by 0 bases, with 13 bases left in between. In DNA, the CDR3 is TGCGCCAGCAGCGTCCGACAGAACACTAACTATGGCTACACCTTC. Its protein is CASSVRQNTNYGYTF.

The chain uses TRBV19 and TRBJ1-6; D perhaps matches TRBD1 (5 bases). Germline V gene lookup returns CDR1 LNHDA and CDR2 SQIVND (reference sequence). Deletions cut 5 bases from V and 2 bases from J, with 7 bases between. The CDR3 loop spans 14 amino acids. Written as DNA, the CDR3 is TGTGCCAGTAGTTGGGGGGCCTATAATTCACCCCTCCACTTT. This encodes CASSWGAYNSPLHF.

The gene calls are TRBV18 and TRBJ1-2; 7 bases are shared with TRBD1. This CDR3 is 16 amino acids long. In germline, CDR1 is KGHSH, CDR2 LQKENI. The V segment lost 3 bases and the J segment 0 bases; nucleotides outside the gene matches: 7. The CDR3 sequence: CASSPSGTVANYGYTF. The CDR3 DNA sequence: TGTGCCAGCTCACCTTCCGGGACAGTAGCTAACTATGGCTACACCTTC.

The rearrangement joins TRBV18 to TRBJ1-1; a weak D match, TRBD1 (5 bases). Germline V gene sequence: CDR1 KGHSH, CDR2 LQKENI. The CDR3 has 16 amino acids. Trimming shortened V by 2 bases and J by 4 bases, and 17 bases separated the two germline ends. CDR3 sequence reads: CASSPGIRGSGTEAFF. The CDR3 nucleotides are TGTGCCAGCTCACCAGGGATCCGGGGGTCGGGCACTGAAGCTTTCTTT.

The chain couples TRBV28 to TRBJ1-2; 7 positions match TRBD1. From germline, CDR1 is MDHEN and CDR2 SYDVKM. This CDR3 spans 12 amino acids. Losses at the gene ends were 6 bases for V and 3 bases for J; bases not matched to a gene: 1. The CDR3 here is CASRTGDYGYTF. The CDR3, as DNA: TGTGCCAGCAGAACAGGGGACTATGGCTACACCTTC.

The rearrangement joins TRBV7-2 to TRBJ2-7; 7 positions agree with TRBD1. The germline V gene encodes CDR1 SGHTA and CDR2 FQGNSA. The CDR3 length is 13 residues. V was pared by 2 bases and J by 3 bases, with 1 base of the junction left unmatched. The CDR3 nucleotides read TGTGCCAGCAGCTTAACAGGGGACTACGAGCAGTACTTC. Translating gives CASSLTGDYEQYF.

The chain combines TRBV11-2 with TRBJ1-2; 12 bases align to TRBD1. This CDR3 spans 17 amino acids. The V segment lost 5 bases and the J segment 5 bases; nucleotides outside the gene matches: 12. Germline CDR1 SGHAT, CDR2 FQNNGV. CDR3 sequence (DNA): TGTGCCAGCAGCCAAAATACCGGGACAGGGGGCGGGTATGGCTACACCTTC. This codes for CASSQNTGTGGGYGYTF. The entire variable domain, with the rest obtained from reference TRBV11-2 and TRBJ1-2, is as follows: EAGVAQSPRYKIIEKRQSVAFWCNPISGHATLYWYQQILGQGPKLLIQFQNNGVVDDSQLPKDRFSAERLKGVDSTLKIQPAKLEDSAVYLCASSQNTGTGGGYGYTFGSGTRLTVV.

V usage is TRBV7-9 and J usage is TRBJ1-2; 7 bases fit TRBD1. The germline CDR1 and CDR2 sequences are SEHNR and FQNEAQ (reference sequence). The CDR3 runs 15 residues. V shed 6 bases and J 8 bases; nucleotides not matched to a gene: 15. This CDR3 reads CASREQGTASGGYTF. As DNA, the CDR3 is TGTGCCAGCAGGGAACAGGGGACCGCGTCAGGGGGCTACACCTTC.

The chain has TRBV5-1 and TRBJ1-4; 9 nucleotides line up with TRBD1. The CDR3 sequence is 15 residues long. CDR1 SGHRS and CDR2 YFSETQ come from the germline V gene. V shed 1 base and J 8 bases; nucleotides not matched to a gene: 6. The CDR3 here is CASSLSLGQGEKLFF. The CDR3 DNA reads as TGCGCCAGCAGCTTGTCCCTGGGACAGGGCGAAAAACTGTTTTTT.

This sequence joins TRBV7-2 and TRBJ1-2; TRBD1 might be the D (6 bases). The CDR3 totals 16 residues. Per germline, CDR1 SGHTA and CDR2 FQGNSA. V lost 2 bases to trimming and J lost 4 bases, with 17 bases between them. This CDR3 reads CASSLPPTQGPYGYTF. For the CDR3, the DNA is TGTGCCAGCAGCTTACCGCCCACACAGGGCCCCTATGGCTACACCTTC.

V and J are TRBV3-1 (or the pseudogene TRBV3-2) and TRBJ1-3, with D maybe TRBD1 (5 bases). Germline V CDR1 and CDR2: LGHDT, YNNKEL (reference sequence). CDR3 size: 18 residues. Trimming shortened V by 1 base and J by 1 base, and 17 bases separated the two germline ends. CDR3 coding DNA: TGTGCCAGCAGCCAAGGTTTTTTCGACAGCAGATCTGGAAACACCATATATTTT. It encodes CASSQGFFDSRSGNTIYF.

This chain joins TRBV4-3 and TRBJ2-1, with 11 positions matching TRBD2. The V gene end was trimmed by 0 bases and the J gene end by 7 bases; junction bases not matched to a gene: 8. The CDR3 runs 17 residues. Germline values: CDR1 LGHNA, CDR2 YSLEER. CDR3 nucleotide sequence: TGCGCCAGCAGCCAAGATATTAGGGCTAGCGGGAGGAATGAGCAGTTCTTC. Translated, it gives CASSQDIRASGRNEQFF.